This is a list of T cell receptor beta chains from one sample in a study of STAT5B mutations in CD4+ large granular lymphocyte leukemia. Repertoires were generated with immunoSEQ multiplex PCR, while TCRdb's copy carries only in-frame clones and drops some. Of around 30,000 clones listed, under 80% are singletons. The sequencing input was CD4+ T cells from blood buffy coats. Every receptor here comes from a human donor in good health. The CDR3 runs from the conserved cysteine through the conserved F or W. The order of the fields is CDR3 length, V gene, J gene, CDR3 protein.

15,TRBV30,TRBJ2-7,CAWRETGTGAYEQYF
13,TRBV7-3,TRBJ2-3,CASSLGLTDTQYF
15,TRBV5-1,TRBJ1-1,CASSLLTGGNTEAFF
15,TRBV6-1,TRBJ1-2,CATRPGPIGAYGYTF
19,TRBV4-3,TRBJ2-2,CASSQDQGTGVRNTGELFF
16,TRBV5-6,TRBJ1-5,CASSFFQGRDNQPQHF
20,TRBV6-1,TRBJ2-7,CASSEASGTGSPLRAYEQYF
14,TRBV6-1,TRBJ2-5,CATTTGQGKETQYF
16,TRBV7-2,TRBJ1-1,CASSSAQGFLNTEAFF
16,TRBV25-1,TRBJ2-2,CASSEFAQGAPGELFF
13,TRBV6-1,TRBJ1-4,CASRQGASEKLFF
16,TRBV7-8,TRBJ2-2,CASSSQGAVWTGELFF
11,TRBV20-1,TRBJ1-1,CSATWDTEAFF
15,TRBV2,TRBJ2-1,CASSDAGGHYNEQFF
14,TRBV10-3,TRBJ2-7,CAIMAAGGGYEQYF
14,TRBV4-2,TRBJ1-2,CASSTPDRNYGYTF
17,TRBV14,TRBJ2-3,CASSPRRTSGSTDTQYF
16,TRBV5-4,TRBJ2-5,CASSPGLAGFQETQYF
11,TRBV20-1,TRBJ2-7,CSASYLGIQYF
15,TRBV7-9,TRBJ2-3,CASSLVLGSTDTQYF
14,TRBV6-6,TRBJ1-6,CASSVRGYSSPLHF
12,TRBV27,TRBJ1-1,CASSLRDLGAFF
17,TRBV7-2,TRBJ2-5,CASSLGFLAGGLETQYF
15,TRBV25-1,TRBJ2-5,CASSEPDRYQETQYF
16,TRBV25-1,TRBJ2-5,CASSEWLQGARETQYF
17,TRBV5-1,TRBJ2-1,CASSFGLAGTQYNEQFF
16,TRBV2,TRBJ2-1,CASSELAFNSYNEQFF
15,TRBV7-3,TRBJ2-2,CASSRLAGATGELFF
18,TRBV5-1,TRBJ1-2,CASSLRIPGQGVDGGYTF
15,TRBV6-6,TRBJ1-5,CASSYSGGPNQPQHF
15,TRBV2,TRBJ2-3,CASSDRGSHTDTQYF